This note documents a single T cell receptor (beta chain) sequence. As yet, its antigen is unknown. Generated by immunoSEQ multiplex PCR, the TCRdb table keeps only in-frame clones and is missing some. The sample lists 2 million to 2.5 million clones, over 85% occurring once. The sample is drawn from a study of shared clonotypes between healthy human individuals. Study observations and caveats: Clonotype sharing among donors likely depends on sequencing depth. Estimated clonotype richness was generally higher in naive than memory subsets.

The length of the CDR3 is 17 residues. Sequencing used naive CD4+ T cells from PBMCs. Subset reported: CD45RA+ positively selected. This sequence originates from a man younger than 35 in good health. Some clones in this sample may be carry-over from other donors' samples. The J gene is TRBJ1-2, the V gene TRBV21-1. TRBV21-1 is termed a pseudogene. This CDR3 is CASSKVKGGTDPYGYTF. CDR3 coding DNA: TGTGCCAGCAGCAAAGTAAAAGGAGGAACAGACCCCTATGGCTACACCTTC.